This paragraph covers one T cell receptor beta chain sequence. The data were taken from a study of cytomegalovirus exposure and HLA in healthy donors. The study ran its PCR with 60 Vbeta and 13 Jbeta primers. Here immunoSEQ multiplex PCR was the method, and the copy in TCRdb shows in-frame clones only, minus some. The sample holds about 120,000 clones; over 75% are singletons and the top ten take less than 2%. CDR3 size: 17 residues. V lost 2 bases, J lost 3 bases, and 4 bases stayed unmatched. Looked up from germline, CDR1 is KGHSH and CDR2 is LQKENI. This chain links TRBV18 with TRBJ2-1; 13 bases line up with TRBD2. The clonotype comes from a man between 40 and 49 years old in good health and CMV-seronegative. Sequenced: PBMCs. The CDR3 nucleotides are TGTGCCAGCTCACCATTACTAGCGGGGGGGAACTACAATGAGCAGTTCTTC. Residues: CASSPLLAGGNYNEQFF.